These T cell receptor beta chains were read from a single sample in a study of PD-1 blockade in classical Hodgkin lymphoma. Clones were read by immunoSEQ multiplex PCR, and TCRdb kept only the in-frame ones, dropping some. The sample lists approximately 22,000 clones; around 70% were seen once. The sequences come from peripheral blood mononuclear cells (PBMCs), collected before the second cycle of nivolumab. These receptor sequences come from a human donor with classical Hodgkin lymphoma. CDR3s include the opening cysteine and the closing phenylalanine or tryptophan. Each record gives: D gene, clone size, J gene, V gene, CDR3 protein, CDR3 DNA. D genes are given only for firm matches. Part of the rows lack a size; the others show once, few, many or a class for expanded clones.

TRBD2	-	TRBJ2-5	TRBV7-9	CASGTSGRGTQYF	TGTGCCAGCGGGACTAGCGGGAGGGGGACCCAGTACTTC
-	-	TRBJ1-2	TRBV18	CASSPGVDYGYTF	TGTGCCAGCTCACCGGGGGTTGACTATGGCTACACCTTC
-	once	TRBJ1-4	TRBV29-1	CSVVPPGGINEKLFF	TGCAGCGTTGTACCTCCAGGCGGTATTAATGAAAAACTGTTTTTT
TRBD1	-	TRBJ2-7	TRBV5-1	CASSLTNRQGAKSYEQYF	TGCGCCAGCAGCTTGACCAATCGACAGGGGGCGAAGTCCTACGAGCAGTACTTC
-	-	TRBJ2-5	TRBV7-2	CASSFLSSGQETQYF	TGTGCCAGCAGCTTCCTGAGTAGCGGCCAAGAGACCCAGTACTTC
-	-	TRBJ2-2	TRBV5-1	CASSQGTSANTGELFF	TGCGCCAGCAGTCAGGGGACGTCAGCGAACACCGGGGAGCTGTTTTTT
-	-	TRBJ2-7	TRBV18	CASSQTPNYEQYF	TGTGCCAGCTCACAAACTCCGAACTACGAGCAGTACTTC
-	-	TRBJ2-1	TRBV6-5	CASSLGGNEQFF	TGTGCCAGCAGCCTAGGGGGGAATGAGCAGTTCTTC
TRBD1	once	TRBJ1-3	TRBV7-9	CASSQQGVGNTIYF	TGTGCCAGCAGCCAACAGGGGGTTGGAAACACCATATATTTT
TRBD1	-	TRBJ1-4	TRBV30	CAWSKPGTGGLILFF	TGTGCCTGGAGCAAACCCGGGACAGGCGGTCTCATACTGTTTTTT
-	few	TRBJ2-7	TRBV4-2	CASSQAGDFSYEQYF	TGTGCCAGCAGCCAAGCTGGGGACTTCTCCTACGAGCAGTACTTC
-	-	TRBJ2-7	TRBV7-8	CASSPRTFGGSDEQYF	TGTGCCAGCAGCCCAAGGACCTTCGGGGGTAGTGACGAGCAGTACTTC
TRBD2	-	TRBJ2-1	TRBV4-1	CASSQVGRGREYNEQFF	TGCGCCAGCAGCCAAGTCGGGCGCGGGAGGGAATACAATGAGCAGTTCTTC
-	once	TRBJ1-2	TRBV18	CASSPRGDYGYTF	TGTGCCAGCTCACCACGGGGCGACTATGGCTACACCTTC
-	-	TRBJ1-1	TRBV11-2	CASSLELVNTEAFF	TGTGCCAGCAGCTTAGAACTGGTGAACACTGAAGCTTTCTTT
-	-	TRBJ2-7	TRBV18	CASSPLGGYEQYF	TGTGCCAGCTCCCCTCTGGGGGGCTACGAGCAGTACTTC
TRBD1	large	TRBJ1-2	TRBV11-2	CASSHGQGVDGYTF	TGTGCCAGCAGTCATGGACAGGGGGTAGATGGCTACACCTTC
-	-	TRBJ1-5	TRBV4-1	CASSQGDGNQPQHF	TGCGCCAGCAGCCAAGGGGACGGCAATCAGCCCCAGCATTTT
TRBD2	few	TRBJ2-5	TRBV15	CATSRGTSGNQETQYF	TGTGCCACCAGCAGAGGGACTAGCGGGAACCAAGAGACCCAGTACTTC
-	-	TRBJ1-2	TRBV11-2	CASSSDNYGYTF	TGTGCCAGCAGCTCTGATAACTATGGCTACACCTTC
-	once	TRBJ2-2	TRBV28	CASSLSGRQATGELFF	TGTGCCAGCAGTTTATCCGGGCGGCAAGCCACCGGGGAGCTGTTTTTT
TRBD1	once	TRBJ2-2	TRBV28	CASSPPTGVITGELFF	TGTGCCAGCAGTCCCCCCACAGGGGTTATCACCGGGGAGCTGTTTTTT
-	-	TRBJ1-4	TRBV7-9	CASSLPGRFREKLFF	TGTGCCAGCAGCTTGCCCGGGAGGTTTAGGGAAAAACTGTTTTTT
-	few	TRBJ2-7	TRBV7-9	CASSSGTLLYEQYF	TGTGCCAGCAGCTCCGGGACACTTCTTTACGAGCAGTACTTC
-	-	TRBJ1-4	TRBV19	CASSMREKLFF	TGTGCCAGTAGTATGCGGGAAAAACTGTTTTTT
-	-	TRBJ2-5	TRBV27	CASSFRGAKIQETQYF	TGTGCCAGCAGTTTTAGGGGGGCAAAAATCCAAGAGACCCAGTACTTC
-	-	TRBJ2-7	TRBV5-4	CASSPPWGLANSYEQYF	TGTGCCAGCAGCCCGCCCTGGGGACTCGCAAATTCCTACGAGCAGTACTTC
-	medium-sized	TRBJ2-7	TRBV10-2	CASSELLAEQYF	TGCGCCAGCAGTGAACTGCTCGCCGAGCAGTACTTC
-	few	TRBJ1-2	TRBV5-6	CASSLSARYAYGYTF	TGTGCCAGCAGCTTGTCCGCTAGATACGCCTATGGCTACACCTTC
-	few	TRBJ2-7	TRBV18	CASSPGRQNYEQYF	TGTGCCAGCTCACCAGGGAGACAGAACTACGAGCAGTACTTC
-	-	TRBJ1-3	TRBV25-1	CASSEYVKSSGNTIYF	TGTGCCAGCAGTGAATACGTCAAGAGCTCTGGAAACACCATATATTTT
-	-	TRBJ1-1	TRBV5-5	CASSQVWEGTEAFF	TGTGCCAGCAGCCAAGTCTGGGAGGGCACTGAAGCTTTCTTT
-	-	TRBJ2-1	TRBV7-6	CASSEHNEQFF	TGTGCCAGCAGCGAACACAATGAGCAGTTCTTC
-	-	TRBJ2-7	TRBV5-1	CASSLGQIVYEQYF	TGCGCCAGCAGCTTAGGACAGATTGTCTACGAGCAGTACTTC
-	once	TRBJ2-3	TRBV10-3	CAIRSTDTQYF	TGTGCCATCAGGAGCACAGATACGCAGTATTTT
TRBD2	-	TRBJ2-1	TRBV28	CASSDSGTYNEQFF	TGTGCCAGCAGTGATAGCGGGACGTACAATGAGCAGTTCTTC
TRBD1	-	TRBJ2-1	TRBV15	CATSRGQGLNEQFF	TGTGCCACCAGCAGAGGACAGGGGTTAAATGAGCAGTTCTTC
-	once	TRBJ2-5	TRBV6-6	CASTVRARETQYF	TGTGCCAGCACCGTGCGTGCGCGAGAGACCCAGTACTTC
-	-	TRBJ2-6	TRBV27	CASSLSRGAGANVLTF	TGTGCCAGCAGTTTATCAAGGGGCGCTGGGGCCAACGTCCTGACTTTC
-	-	TRBJ1-1	TRBV5-1	CASSGANTEAFF	TGCGCCAGCAGCGGAGCGAACACTGAAGCTTTCTTT
-	-	TRBJ1-1	TRBV6-1	CASSPSGTEAFF	TGTGCCAGCAGTCCCTCCGGGACAGAAGCTTTCTTT
-	-	TRBJ2-5	TRBV18	CASSPGLQETQYF	TGTGCCAGCTCACCGGGACTTCAAGAGACCCAGTACTTC
TRBD1	few	TRBJ2-1	TRBV5-4	CASSTGQVSSYNEQFF	TGTGCCAGCAGCACAGGACAGGTGAGCTCCTACAATGAGCAGTTCTTC
TRBD2	-	TRBJ2-1	TRBV5-1	CASSLLTSGSSNEQFF	TGCGCCAGCAGCTTACTTACTAGCGGGAGTTCAAATGAGCAGTTCTTC
-	-	TRBJ1-4	TRBV5-1	CASSGDISLDREKLFF	TGCGCCAGCAGCGGGGACATTTCGCTCGATCGTGAAAAACTGTTTTTT
-	once	TRBJ2-2	TRBV15	CATSWAQSTGELFF	TGTGCCACCAGCTGGGCACAATCTACCGGGGAGCTGTTTTTT
-	-	TRBJ1-3	TRBV27	CASSLRGVGNTIYF	TGTGCCAGCAGTTTAAGAGGGGTTGGAAACACCATATATTTT
TRBD2	-	TRBJ2-7	TRBV29-1	CSVELADNSYEQYF	TGCAGCGTTGAACTAGCGGATAACTCCTACGAGCAGTACTTC
TRBD2	-	TRBJ2-5	TRBV29-1	CSAFSGLAGVETQYF	TGCAGCGCCTTTTCGGGACTAGCGGGAGTTGAGACCCAGTACTTC
TRBD1	-	TRBJ2-1	TRBV18	CASSPPGQGALDEQFF	TGTGCCAGCTCACCCCCCGGACAGGGGGCTCTGGATGAGCAGTTCTTC
-	few	TRBJ2-3	TRBV6-5	CASTSGYGAQYF	TGTGCCAGCACCTCAGGGTATGGGGCGCAGTATTTT
TRBD1	-	TRBJ2-5	TRBV18	CASSGQTGEETQYF	TGTGCCAGCTCAGGGCAGACAGGGGAGGAGACCCAGTACTTC
TRBD1	once	TRBJ1-1	TRBV5-4	CASRGQRGYTEAFF	TGTGCCAGCAGGGGACAGAGGGGGTACACTGAAGCTTTCTTT
-	few	TRBJ1-2	TRBV10-2	CASSESDQGYYGYTF	TGCGCCAGCAGTGAGTCGGATCAGGGATACTATGGCTACACCTTC
-	-	TRBJ1-3	TRBV7-9	CASSLPSAGNTIYF	TGTGCCAGCAGCTTGCCCTCGGCGGGAAACACCATATATTTT